Following are 4 T cell receptor beta chains from one sample sequenced in a study of blood T cell repertoires in COVID-19. Data came from immunoSEQ multiplex PCR; TCRdb stores just in-frame clones and leaves some out. The data show 150,000 to 200,000 clones, roughly 77% seen once. Sequenced material: peripheral blood. These receptors came from a woman aged 35 to 49 with COVID-19, enrolled during active disease.

The CDR3 sequence is CASSWTGTSGSSGELFF. The CDR3 DNA reads as TGTGCCAGCAGCTGGACCGGGACTAGCGGGAGTTCCGGGGAGCTGTTTTTT. The chain joins TRBV7-2 to TRBJ2-2; 14 bases map to TRBD2. Per germline, CDR1 SGHTA and CDR2 FQGNSA. The CDR3 loop spans 17 amino acids. V lost 4 bases to trimming and J lost 6 bases; unmatched junction nucleotides: 7.

V usage is TRBV14 and J usage is TRBJ2-2; 9 nucleotides agree with TRBD1. The CDR3 runs to 15 residues. V was clipped by 3 bases and J by 5 bases; unmatched bases: 4. In germline, CDR1 is SGHDN, CDR2 FVKESK. The CDR3, as DNA: TGTGCCAGCAGCCAGGGGACAGGGAGGACCGGGGAGCTGTTTTTT. Its protein product is CASSQGTGRTGELFF.

This clone was counted between two and nine times. This chain joins TRBV4-1 and TRBJ2-7; TRBD1 agrees at 10 bases. Germline V lookup: CDR1 MGHRA, CDR2 YSYEKL. The CDR3 contains 16 residues. The trim removed 0 bases at V and 2 bases at J, leaving 4 bases unmatched. The CDR3 DNA is TGCGCCAGCAGCCAAGATCACGGGACAGGGGCCTACGAGCAGTACTTC. Protein product: CASSQDHGTGAYEQYF.

This clone was recorded a few times. The rearrangement joins TRBV19 to TRBJ1-1; 7 bases match TRBD1. The ends lost 5 bases at V and 6 bases at J; junction bases unmatched: 12. Looked up from germline, CDR1 is LNHDA and CDR2 is SQIVND (reference sequence). The CDR3 sequence is 15 residues long. This CDR3 reads CASSPQQGWNAEAFF. As DNA, the CDR3 is TGTGCCAGTAGTCCACAACAGGGGTGGAATGCTGAAGCTTTCTTT.